These 28 T cell receptor beta chains were sequenced from one sample in a study of OX40 agonist ivuxolimab in advanced cancers. The table came from immunoSEQ multiplex PCR; TCRdb's copy has only in-frame clones and leaves some out. Here the sample spans fewer than 90,000 clones, 70% to 90% being singletons. The sample here was CD4+ or CD8+ T cells sorted from blood, taken in a trial of the OX40 agonist ivuxolimab. These receptors were obtained from an adult with an advanced solid tumor such as melanoma, head and neck, liver or kidney cancer.

This chain uses TRBV13 with TRBJ1-1; TRBD1 agrees at 7 bases. Germline V gene data show CDR1 as PRHDT and CDR2 as FYEKMQ (reference sequence). Germline trimming cut 1 base from V and 2 bases from J; bases unmatched to any gene: 7. The CDR3 extends over 16 amino acids. CDR3 nucleotide sequence: TGTGCCAGCAGCTTAGCCCAGGGGGACGGAAACACTGAAGCTTTCTTT. Protein sequence: CASSLAQGDGNTEAFF.

The chain carries TRBV30 and TRBJ2-2; unclear D gene. CDR1 is GTSNPN, CDR2 SVGIG, per germline (reference sequence). Trimming stripped 2 bases from V and 5 bases from J, with 12 bases between. This CDR3 has 14 amino acids. The DNA for the CDR3 is TGTGCCTGGAGTAACCCCTTTCCTACCGGGGAGCTGTTTTTT. As protein: CAWSNPFPTGELFF.

This chain links TRBV18 with TRBJ2-2; a weak D match, TRBD1 (6 bases). This CDR3 is built from 15 residues. Germline V gene data show CDR1 as KGHSH and CDR2 as LQKENI. Trimming cost V 5 bases and J 1 base, with 11 bases left between them. The CDR3 loop reads CASSIMTGNTGELFF. In DNA form, the CDR3 reads TGTGCCAGCTCAATCATGACAGGGAACACCGGGGAGCTGTTTTTT. The full variable domain, completed using reference TRBV18 and TRBJ2-2, is NAGVMQNPRHLVRRRGQEARLRCSPMKGHSHVYWYRQLPEEGLKFMVYLQKENIIDESGMPKERFSAEFPKEGPSILRIQQVVRGDSAAYFCASSIMTGNTGELFFGEGSRLTVL.

The rearrangement links TRBV5-1 to TRBJ2-2; D call uncertain. CDR1 SGHRS and CDR2 YFSETQ come from the germline V gene. The CDR3 contains 15 residues. Trimming took 0 bases from V and 0 from J, leaving 6 bases between them. The CDR3 bases are TGCGCCAGCAGCTTGGGACCTTCGAACACCGGGGAGCTGTTTTTT. Translation: CASSLGPSNTGELFF.

The chain carries TRBV2 and TRBJ1-2, with a weak D call TRBD1 (6 bases). This CDR3 comprises 13 residues. The germline V gene has CDR1 SNHLY and CDR2 FYNNEI. The V and J ends lost 3 bases and 8 bases respectively, with 13 bases between them. CDR3 residues: CASSDLGAGGYTF. CDR3 in DNA: TGTGCCAGCAGTGACTTGGGGGCGGGAGGCTACACCTTC.

V gene TRBV5-1 combines with J gene TRBJ2-6; a possible D gene is TRBD1 (6 bases). Trimming stripped 9 bases from V and 0 bases from J, with 19 bases between. This CDR3 contains 17 residues. From germline, CDR1 is SGHRS and CDR2 YFSETQ. The CDR3 is CATSPGATSSGANVLTF. The DNA for the CDR3 is TGCGCCACCTCTCCAGGGGCTACTTCCTCTGGGGCCAACGTCCTGACTTTC.

V is TRBV19 and J is TRBJ1-1; D not certain. The CDR3 runs 13 residues. Germline V lookup: CDR1 LNHDA, CDR2 SQIVND (reference sequence). The V and J ends lost 1 base and 9 bases respectively, with 12 bases between them. CDR3 in amino acids: CASSIGVEVKAFF. The CDR3 DNA follows: TGTGCCAGTAGTATAGGAGTCGAGGTGAAAGCTTTCTTT.

The V gene is TRBV7-9, the J gene TRBJ2-5; 8 nucleotides match TRBD2. The CDR3 totals 15 residues. Germline V gives CDR1 SEHNR, CDR2 FQNEAQ (reference sequence). The V gene end was trimmed by 2 bases and the J gene end by 1 base; junction bases not matched to a gene: 3. The CDR3, as DNA: TGTGCCAGCAGCTTAACCGCGGGGGGCCAAGAGACCCAGTACTTC. It codes for CASSLTAGGQETQYF.

The chain has TRBV5-1 and TRBJ2-5, with no clear D. The V gene's germline CDR1 is SGHRS and CDR2 YFSETQ. CDR3 length: 12 amino acids. V was cut by 6 bases and J by 2 bases, with 8 bases left in between. For the CDR3, the DNA is TGCGCCAGCAACGACGGACAAGAGACCCAGTACTTC. Amino acids: CASNDGQETQYF.

The chain links TRBV4-2 to TRBJ2-3; the D gene is possibly TRBD1 (6 bases). Germline loops: CDR1 LGHNA, CDR2 YNFKEQ. Trimming removed 0 bases from V and 6 bases from J, with 16 bases in between. The CDR3 is 16 residues long. This chain's CDR3 is CASSQDGVGARDTQYF. DNA for the CDR3: TGTGCCAGCAGCCAAGATGGGGTGGGGGCGCGGGATACGCAGTATTTT.

The rearrangement uses TRBV19 and TRBJ1-5; TRBD1 is a possible D gene (6 bases). The CDR3 is 19 amino acids. CDR1 and CDR2 from the germline V gene are LNHDA and SQIVND (reference sequence). The V end was cut by 2 bases, the J end by 4 bases, with 24 bases between. CDR3 sequence reads: CASSILNRETARRNQPQHF. As DNA, the CDR3 is TGTGCCAGTAGTATACTTAACAGGGAGACAGCCCGACGGAATCAGCCCCAGCATTTT.

The chain combines TRBV2 with TRBJ2-2; tentatively, D is TRBD2 (6 bases). V was pared by 4 bases and J by 4 bases, with 10 bases between. The CDR3 is 14 residues long. CDR1 SNHLY and CDR2 FYNNEI come from the germline V gene. In DNA form, the CDR3 reads TGTGCCAGCAGTGTAAGGCGGGGCACCGGGGAGCTGTTTTTT. Encoded protein: CASSVRRGTGELFF. Based on the CDR3 plus reference TRBV2 and TRBJ2-2, the full variable domain is EPEVTQTPSHQVTQMGQEVILRCVPISNHLYFYWYRQILGQKVEFLVSFYNNEISEKSEIFDDQFSVERPDGSNFTLKIRSTKLEDSAMYFCASSVRRGTGELFFGEGSRLTVL.

The V and J genes are TRBV9 and TRBJ2-1; no clear D gene. CDR1 SGDLS and CDR2 YYNGEE come from the germline V gene. This CDR3 has 12 amino acids. The V end was cut by 0 bases, the J end by 6 bases, with 4 bases between. The CDR3 nucleotides are TGTGCCAGCAGCGTAGATAGCAATGAGCAGTTCTTC. Its protein is CASSVDSNEQFF.

This chain joins TRBV7-3 and TRBJ2-3; tentatively, D is TRBD2 (7 bases). The CDR3 spans 14 residues. V lost 5 bases to trimming and J lost 1 base, with 10 bases between them. Germline CDR1 is SGHTA and CDR2 is FQGTGA. This CDR3 is CASSRGGGTDTQYF. The CDR3 bases are TGTGCCAGCAGCAGAGGGGGGGGCACAGATACGCAGTATTTT. The entire variable domain, with the rest obtained from reference TRBV7-3 and TRBJ2-3, is as follows: GAGVSQTPSNKVTEKGKYVELRCDPISGHTALYWYRQSLGQGPEFLIYFQGTGAADDSGLPNDRFFAVRPEGSVSTLKIQRTERGDSAVYLCASSRGGGTDTQYFGPGTRLTVL.

V gene TRBV7-8 combines with J gene TRBJ1-5; maybe TRBD1 (5 bases). CDR1 SGHVS and CDR2 FQNEAQ come from the germline V gene. V was cut by 1 base and J by 7 bases, with 14 bases left in between. The CDR3 extends over 15 amino acids. CDR3 in DNA: TGTGCCAGCAGCTTAGTAGGAGGGGAGGGGCAGCCCCAGCATTTT. Residues: CASSLVGGEGQPQHF.

The chain is built from TRBV30 and TRBJ2-5; possible D gene TRBD1, 6 bases. The V gene's germline CDR1 is GTSNPN and CDR2 SVGIG (reference sequence). Trimming pared 5 bases from V and 4 bases from J, leaving 17 bases between. This CDR3 spans 14 amino acids. The CDR3 nucleotides are TGTGCCTGGTCAACGGGACACCTTGGAGAGACCCAGTACTTC. Its protein is CAWSTGHLGETQYF.

The chain has TRBV29-1 and TRBJ2-2; 9 bases are shared with TRBD1. The V and J ends lost 6 bases and 0 bases, in that order; junction bases with no gene match: 2. Germline CDR1 reads SQVTM; CDR2 reads ANQGSEA. The CDR3 runs 14 residues. CDR3 sequence reads: CSVWTGANTGELFF. CDR3 coding DNA: TGCAGCGTCTGGACAGGGGCGAACACCGGGGAGCTGTTTTTT.

The chain recombines TRBV4-1 with TRBJ1-4, with D tentatively TRBD1 (6 bases). V lost 1 base and J lost 5, with 17 bases in between. CDR3 length: 17 residues. CDR1 and CDR2 from the germline V gene are MGHRA and YSYEKL. Written as DNA, the CDR3 is TGCGCCAGCAGCCAAGGTATCGGGGGGGCATCGAATGAAAAACTGTTTTTT. Residues: CASSQGIGGASNEKLFF.

The rearrangement joins TRBV18 to TRBJ2-3, with D perhaps TRBD2 (7 bases). The CDR3 sequence is 14 residues long. V shed 4 bases and J shed 6 bases, with 14 bases lying between them. The germline gives CDR1 KGHSH, CDR2 LQKENI. The CDR3 loop is CASSLRGAWDTQYF. As DNA, the CDR3 is TGTGCCAGCTCACTCCGGGGGGCCTGGGATACGCAGTATTTT.

The rearrangement links TRBV13 to TRBJ2-2, with 7 bases matching TRBD1. This CDR3 contains 15 residues. Trimming took 5 bases from V and 2 from J; bases not matched to a gene: 5. CDR1 and CDR2 (germline): PRHDT, FYEKMQ (reference sequence). CDR3 loop: CASSQGQLNTGELFF. CDR3 bases: TGTGCCAGCAGCCAGGGACAGCTTAACACCGGGGAGCTGTTTTTT.

The chain couples TRBV28 to TRBJ1-2, with no clear D. With 4 bases removed from V and 9 bases from J, the gap between germline ends came to 15 bases. The germline gives CDR1 MDHEN, CDR2 SYDVKM. The CDR3 covers 13 residues. Here the CDR3 DNA reads TGTGCCAGCAGTTCCCTGTCAGGCCGCCGCTACACCTTC. Its protein product is CASSSLSGRRYTF.

The chain carries TRBV11-2 and TRBJ1-4; 9 bases agree with TRBD1. The junction had 3 bases not matched to a gene; V was cut back by 1 base and J by 6 bases. CDR1 SGHAT and CDR2 FQNNGV come from the germline V gene. The CDR3 consists of 15 residues. CDR3 bases: TGTGCCAGCAGCTTAGGTCGGACAGGGGATGAAAAACTGTTTTTT. It encodes CASSLGRTGDEKLFF.

This clone is a singleton in its sample. The rearrangement joins TRBV7-2 to TRBJ2-3, with a weak D call TRBD2 (6 bases). Germline V gene sequence: CDR1 SGHTA, CDR2 FQGNSA. With 7 bases removed from V and 6 bases from J, the gap between germline ends came to 23 bases. CDR3 length: 16 amino acids. The CDR3 sequence is CASTENGGSRSDTQYF. The CDR3 nucleotides read TGTGCCAGCACCGAGAACGGGGGTTCACGATCGGATACGCAGTATTTT.

The gene calls are TRBV9 and TRBJ2-2, with TRBD2 matching 7 bases. The ends lost 0 bases at V and 5 bases at J; junction bases unmatched: 7. The CDR3 sequence is 16 residues long. Germline V gene data show CDR1 as SGDLS and CDR2 as YYNGEE. CDR3 loop: CASSVEGGRWTGELFF. The CDR3 DNA reads as TGTGCCAGCAGCGTAGAGGGAGGGAGGTGGACCGGGGAGCTGTTTTTT.

The gene calls are TRBV6-5 and TRBJ1-2; TRBD1 might be the D (6 bases). V was trimmed by 0 bases and J by 4 bases, leaving 15 bases between them. The CDR3 is 16 residues long. The germline gives CDR1 MNHEY, CDR2 SVGAGI. The DNA of the CDR3 is TGTGCCAGCAGTTACTCGCTGGGGGCAGACCTCTATGGCTACACCTTC. Its translation: CASSYSLGADLYGYTF.

The rearrangement joins TRBV7-2 to TRBJ2-7, with a possible D match to TRBD2 (5 bases). In germline, CDR1 is SGHTA, CDR2 FQGNSA. V shed 6 bases and J shed 3 bases, with 12 bases lying between them. The CDR3 totals 13 residues. The CDR3 nucleotides read TGTGCCAGCAGACAAACTAGTAGCTACGAGCAGTACTTC. This translates into CASRQTSSYEQYF. The full variable domain, completed using reference TRBV7-2 and TRBJ2-7, is GAGVSQSPSNKVTEKGKDVELRCDPISGHTALYWYRQSLGQGLEFLIYFQGNSAPDKSGLPSDRFSAERTGGSVSTLTIQRTQQEDSAVYLCASRQTSSYEQYFGPGTRLTVT.

The genes are TRBV18 and TRBJ1-1; D ambiguous. The germline gives CDR1 KGHSH, CDR2 LQKENI. The CDR3 sequence is 14 residues long. Trimming cost V 3 bases and J 1 base, with 9 bases left between them. As DNA, the CDR3 is TGTGCCAGCTCACCGCGGACGGCGAACACTGAAGCTTTCTTT. It specifies CASSPRTANTEAFF.

The rearrangement links TRBV28 to TRBJ1-3, with no clear D. CDR1 is MDHEN, CDR2 SYDVKM, per germline. The CDR3 runs to 16 residues. Trimming cost V 5 bases and J 0 bases, with 14 bases left between them. CDR3 residues: CASSLNPRVSGNTIYF. The CDR3 DNA sequence: TGTGCCAGCAGTCTAAACCCAAGAGTCTCTGGAAACACCATATATTTT.